The clone carrying this T cell receptor (beta chain) was observed once. Its specificity is not known. Different DNA sequences within this sample yield the same CDR3. This entry comes from a study of cytomegalovirus exposure and HLA in healthy donors. TCRdb's table, derived via immunoSEQ multiplex PCR, lists solely in-frame clones and lacks some. The sample shows roughly 150,000 clones, around four fifths of them seen only once. The donors were in the approximately 110-subject validation cohort; that cohort was separate from the roughly 730-subject first cohort. The germline V gene has CDR1 SEHNR and CDR2 FQNEAQ (reference sequence). V dropped 2 bases and J dropped 0 bases, with 7 bases sitting between them. The CDR3 length is 14 residues. General study findings and limits: Cytomegalovirus association was listed for approximately 150 TCR beta chains. High sensitivity and specificity were reportedly achieved when the classifier diagnosed cytomegalovirus status.

V gene TRBV7-9 combines with J gene TRBJ1-1; tentatively, D is TRBD1 (6 bases). The source of this sequence is a young man in good health and CMV-seropositive. The sample comprised PBMCs. CDR3 nucleotide sequence: TGTGCCAGCAGCTTAACAGGGATGAACACTGAAGCTTTCTTT. It encodes CASSLTGMNTEAFF.